Following are 15 T cell receptor beta chains from one sample sequenced in a study of blood T cell repertoires in COVID-19. The data were produced by immunoSEQ multiplex PCR, yet TCRdb's version contains in-frame clones alone and is incomplete. The repertoire holds tens of thousands of clones, over 75% seen once, with under 4.5% in the top ten. The sequenced material came from peripheral blood. Source of these receptors: a human donor in a cohort sampled during active COVID-19.

This chain joins TRBV1 and TRBJ2-1; no DNA check was done on the table's D call, TRBD2. TRBV1 is given as a pseudogene. The CDR3 is made up of 16 amino acids. In DNA, the CDR3 is TGCACCAGCAGCCAGGGTAGACTAGCGGCTTACAATGAGCAGTTCTTC. It encodes CTSSQGRLAAYNEQFF.

The chain couples TRBV19 to TRBJ2-1; 16 bases are shared with TRBD2. Germline V CDR1 and CDR2: LNHDA, SQIVND (reference sequence). There are 17 residues in the CDR3. The junction had 7 bases not matched to a gene; V was cut back by 3 bases and J by 8 bases. The CDR3 DNA sequence: TGTGCCAGTAGTATCCCGGGACTAGCGGGAGGGCCGGATGAGCAGTTCTTC. It encodes CASSIPGLAGGPDEQFF. Supplemented by reference TRBV19 and TRBJ2-1, the full variable domain reads DGGITQSPKYLFRKEGQNVTLSCEQNLNHDAMYWYRQDPGQGLRLIYYSQIVNDFQKGDIAEGYSVSREKKESFPLTVTSAQKNPTAFYLCASSIPGLAGGPDEQFFGPGTRLTVL.

This chain joins TRBV12-5 and TRBJ2-4, with 9 nucleotides matching TRBD2. Germline loops: CDR1 LGHNT, CDR2 FRNRAP. The CDR3 loop spans 16 amino acids. Unmatched junction bases numbered 9, after V lost 6 bases and J lost 3 bases. CDR3 coding DNA: TGTGCTAGTGGCCCTGCGGGGGGGCCTGTCAAAAACATTCAGTACTTC. This gives the protein CASGPAGGPVKNIQYF.

The V and J genes are TRBV29-1 and TRBJ2-3; 8 bases map to TRBD2. The CDR3 extends over 14 amino acids. Germline assignment: CDR1 SQVTM and CDR2 ANQGSEA. With V trimmed by 1 base and J by 4 bases, 4 bases remained unmatched. CDR3: CSVEGLAYSDTQYF. The CDR3 nucleotides are TGCAGCGTTGAAGGACTAGCGTACTCAGATACGCAGTATTTT.

J is TRBJ1-4 and V is TRBV30; 7 bases align to TRBD1. The CDR3 contains 15 residues. V was clipped by 1 base and J by 2 bases; unmatched bases: 4. The germline CDR1 and CDR2 sequences are GTSNPN and SVGIG (reference sequence). The CDR3 coding sequence is TGTGCCTGGAGTGCCAACAGGGGTACTAATGAAAAACTGTTTTTT. Amino acids: CAWSANRGTNEKLFF.

The J gene is TRBJ1-1, the V gene TRBV4-3; D not certain. The V end lost 1 base, the J end lost 1 base, and 10 bases lay between the germline ends. The CDR3 totals 15 residues. The V gene's germline CDR1 is LGHNA and CDR2 YSLEER. The CDR3 protein is CASSQAARWNTEAFF. The CDR3 coding sequence is TGCGCCAGCAGCCAAGCTGCCCGGTGGAACACTGAAGCTTTCTTT.

The V gene is TRBV7-2, the J gene TRBJ2-3; D is perhaps TRBD2 (5 bases). V dropped 2 bases and J dropped 4 bases, with 13 bases sitting between them. The CDR3 has 15 amino acids. Germline lookup yields CDR1 SGHTA and CDR2 FQGNSA. CDR3 protein: CASSLLPGTADTQYF. The CDR3 DNA is TGTGCCAGCAGCTTACTCCCGGGAACGGCAGATACGCAGTATTTT. Full variable domain (remainder filled in from reference TRBV7-2 and TRBJ2-3): GAGVSQSPSNKVTEKGKDVELRCDPISGHTALYWYRQSLGQGLEFLIYFQGNSAPDKSGLPSDRFSAERTGGSVSTLTIQRTQQEDSAVYLCASSLLPGTADTQYFGPGTRLTVL.

V is TRBV13 and J is TRBJ2-1, with D uncertain. The germline gives CDR1 PRHDT, CDR2 FYEKMQ (reference sequence). V lost 1 base and J lost 3, with 7 bases in between. The CDR3 is 14 residues long. The CDR3 DNA reads as TGTGCCAGCAGCTTAGCCGTCGGCTACAATGAGCAGTTCTTC. Translated: CASSLAVGYNEQFF.

This clone was counted a few times. The J gene is TRBJ1-1, the V gene TRBV7-9; perhaps TRBD1 as D (6 bases). V was pared by 2 bases and J by 10 bases, with 14 bases between. The germline V gene encodes CDR1 SEHNR and CDR2 FQNEAQ (reference sequence). The CDR3 extends over 13 amino acids. CDR3 region: CASSLIRDISAFF. The CDR3 DNA is TGTGCCAGCAGCTTAATTCGGGACATTTCAGCTTTCTTT. The whole variable domain, filled in from reference TRBV7-9 and TRBJ1-1, reads DTGVSQNPRHKITKRGQNVTFRCDPISEHNRLYWYRQTLGQGPEFLTYFQNEAQLEKSRLLSDRFSAERPKGSFSTLEIQRTEQGDSAMYLCASSLIRDISAFFGQGTRLTVV.

The chain carries TRBV9 and TRBJ2-1, with 13 bases lining up with TRBD2. Germline trimming cut 5 bases from V and 7 bases from J; bases unmatched to any gene: 0. This CDR3 has 13 amino acids. Germline assignment: CDR1 SGDLS and CDR2 YYNGEE. DNA of the CDR3: TGTGCCAGCAGGACTAGCGGGGGGAATGAGCAGTTCTTC. Translation: CASRTSGGNEQFF.

This sequence joins TRBV28 and TRBJ1-1, with 8 bases matching TRBD1. This CDR3 has 15 residues. Trimming took 2 bases from V and 3 from J; bases not matched to a gene: 5. The germline V gene encodes CDR1 MDHEN and CDR2 SYDVKM. CDR3 sequence reads: CASSLQGAPDTEAFF. The CDR3, as DNA: TGTGCCAGCAGTTTACAGGGGGCTCCTGACACTGAAGCTTTCTTT.

The chain uses TRBV24-1 and TRBJ2-4, with 9 bases lining up with TRBD1. CDR1 and CDR2 from the germline V gene are KGHDR and SFDVKD. V shed 4 bases, J shed 7 bases, and the junction held 10 bases outside the gene matches. CDR3 size: 16 residues. CDR3 sequence (DNA): TGTGCCACCAGTGACACCACAGGGGGCGATTTTAACATTCAGTACTTC. Encoded protein: CATSDTTGGDFNIQYF.

The chain carries TRBV4-1 and TRBJ2-7; TRBD1 matches at 7 bases. V shed 5 bases and J 4 bases; nucleotides not matched to a gene: 14. CDR1 and CDR2 from the germline V gene are MGHRA and YSYEKL. This CDR3 spans 16 amino acids. The CDR3: CASSWDEGQLLYEQYF. The CDR3 DNA reads as TGCGCCAGCAGCTGGGATGAGGGACAGCTTTTATACGAGCAGTACTTC.

V is TRBV27 and J is TRBJ1-6; TRBD1 might be the D (6 bases). Germline V gene lookup returns CDR1 MNHEY and CDR2 SMNVEV (reference sequence). The CDR3 contains 14 residues. Trimming cost V 4 bases and J 6 bases, with 10 bases left between them. CDR3 protein: CASSWDTANSPLHF. CDR3 DNA sequence: TGTGCCAGCAGTTGGGACACAGCTAATTCACCCCTCCACTTT.

The V call is TRBV9, the J call TRBJ2-3, with 10 bases identical to TRBD1. The CDR3 spans 15 residues. J was trimmed by 4 bases and V by 2 bases; bases with no gene match: 4. Germline CDR1 is SGDLS and CDR2 is YYNGEE. The CDR3 is CASSVGQGPPDTQYF. CDR3 DNA: TGTGCCAGCAGCGTGGGACAGGGGCCACCAGATACGCAGTATTTT. Filled out from reference TRBV9 and TRBJ2-3, the complete variable domain reads DSGVTQTPKHLITATGQRVTLRCSPRSGDLSVYWYQQSLDQGLQFLIQYYNGEERAKGNILERFSAQQFPDLHSELNLSSLELGDSALYFCASSVGQGPPDTQYFGPGTRLTVL.